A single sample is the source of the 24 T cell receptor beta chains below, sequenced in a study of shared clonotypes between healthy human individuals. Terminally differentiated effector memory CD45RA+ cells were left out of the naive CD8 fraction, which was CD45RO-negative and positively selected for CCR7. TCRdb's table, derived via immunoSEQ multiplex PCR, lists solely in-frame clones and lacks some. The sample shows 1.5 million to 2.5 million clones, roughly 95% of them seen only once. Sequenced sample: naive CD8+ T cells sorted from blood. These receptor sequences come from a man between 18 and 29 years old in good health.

CDR3 loop: CASSFRDRANNEQFF. Here the CDR3 DNA reads TGTGCCAGCAGTTTCCGGGACAGGGCCAACAATGAGCAGTTCTTC. The V call is TRBV27, the J call TRBJ2-1; 9 bases fit TRBD1. Trimming removed 3 bases from V and 5 bases from J; junction bases left unmatched: 5. Germline values: CDR1 MNHEY, CDR2 SMNVEV (reference sequence). This CDR3 comprises 15 residues.

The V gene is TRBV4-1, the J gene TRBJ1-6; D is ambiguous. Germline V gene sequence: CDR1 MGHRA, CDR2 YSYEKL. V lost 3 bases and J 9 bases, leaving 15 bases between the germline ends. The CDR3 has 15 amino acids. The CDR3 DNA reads TGCGCCAGCAGCCAGGCCGGGATATTAGGTTCACCCCTCCACTTT. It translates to CASSQAGILGSPLHF.

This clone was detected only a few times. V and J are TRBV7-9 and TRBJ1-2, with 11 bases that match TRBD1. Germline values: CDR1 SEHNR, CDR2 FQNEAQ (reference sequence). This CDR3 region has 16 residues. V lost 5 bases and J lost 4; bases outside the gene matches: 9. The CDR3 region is CASSAPGTGGIYGYTF. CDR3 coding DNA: TGTGCCAGCAGCGCTCCCGGGACAGGGGGTATCTATGGCTACACCTTC.

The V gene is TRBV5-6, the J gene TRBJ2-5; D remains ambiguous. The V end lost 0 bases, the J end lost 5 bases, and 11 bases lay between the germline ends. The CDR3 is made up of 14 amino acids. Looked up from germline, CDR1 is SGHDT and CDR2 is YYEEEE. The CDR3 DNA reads TGTGCCAGCAGCTTGGTAACCCTCTCGGAGACCCAGTACTTC. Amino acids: CASSLVTLSETQYF.

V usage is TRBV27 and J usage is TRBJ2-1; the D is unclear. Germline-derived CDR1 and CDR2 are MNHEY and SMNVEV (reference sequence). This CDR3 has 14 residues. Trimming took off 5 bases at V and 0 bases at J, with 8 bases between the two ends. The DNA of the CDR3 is TGTGCCAGCAGTCTCATTAGCTCCTACAATGAGCAGTTCTTC. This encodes CASSLISSYNEQFF.

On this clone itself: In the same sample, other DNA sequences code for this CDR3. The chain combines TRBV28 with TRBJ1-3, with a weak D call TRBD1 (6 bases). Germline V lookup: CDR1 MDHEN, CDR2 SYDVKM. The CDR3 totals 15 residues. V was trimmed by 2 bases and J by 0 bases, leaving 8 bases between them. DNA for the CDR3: TGTGCCAGCAGTTTAAGAGGGGGCTCTGGAAACACCATATATTTT. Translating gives CASSLRGGSGNTIYF.

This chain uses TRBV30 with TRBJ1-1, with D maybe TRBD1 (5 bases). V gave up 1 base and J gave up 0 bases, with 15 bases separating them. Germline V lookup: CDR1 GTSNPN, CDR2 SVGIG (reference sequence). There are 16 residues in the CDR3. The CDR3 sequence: CAWSDDRTGVNTEAFF. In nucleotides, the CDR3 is TGTGCCTGGAGTGACGACAGAACGGGCGTGAACACTGAAGCTTTCTTT.

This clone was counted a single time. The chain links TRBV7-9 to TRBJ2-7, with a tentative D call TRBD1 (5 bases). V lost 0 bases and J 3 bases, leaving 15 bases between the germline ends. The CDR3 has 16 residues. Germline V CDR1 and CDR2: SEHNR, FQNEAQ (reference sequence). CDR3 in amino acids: CASSLAYPDILYEQYF. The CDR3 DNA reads TGTGCCAGCAGCTTAGCTTATCCGGACATCCTCTACGAGCAGTACTTC.

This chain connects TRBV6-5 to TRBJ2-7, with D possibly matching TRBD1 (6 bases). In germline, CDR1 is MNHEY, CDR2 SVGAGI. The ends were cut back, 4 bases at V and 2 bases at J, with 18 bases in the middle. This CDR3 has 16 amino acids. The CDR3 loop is CASSSFQGPEAYEQYF. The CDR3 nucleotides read TGTGCCAGCAGTTCCTTCCAGGGGCCGGAGGCCTACGAGCAGTACTTC.

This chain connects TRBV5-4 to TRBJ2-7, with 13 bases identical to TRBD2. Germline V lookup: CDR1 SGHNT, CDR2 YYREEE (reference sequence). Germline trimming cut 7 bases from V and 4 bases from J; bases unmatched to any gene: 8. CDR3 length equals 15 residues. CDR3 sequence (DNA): TGTGCCAGCTCGGAAGGGACTAGCGGGGCGTACGAGCAGTACTTC. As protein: CASSEGTSGAYEQYF.

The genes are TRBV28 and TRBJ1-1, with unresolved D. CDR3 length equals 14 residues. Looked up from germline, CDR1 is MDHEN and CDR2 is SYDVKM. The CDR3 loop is CPQFGVFGNTEAFF. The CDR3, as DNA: TGTCCCCAATTTGGGGTATTTGGGAACACTGAAGCTTTCTTT.

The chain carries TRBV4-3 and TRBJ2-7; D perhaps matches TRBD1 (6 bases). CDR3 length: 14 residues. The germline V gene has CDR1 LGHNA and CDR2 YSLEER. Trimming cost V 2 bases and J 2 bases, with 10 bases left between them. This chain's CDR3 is CASSQRGGPYEQYF. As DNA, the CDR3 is TGCGCCAGCAGCCAACGAGGGGGTCCCTACGAGCAGTACTTC.

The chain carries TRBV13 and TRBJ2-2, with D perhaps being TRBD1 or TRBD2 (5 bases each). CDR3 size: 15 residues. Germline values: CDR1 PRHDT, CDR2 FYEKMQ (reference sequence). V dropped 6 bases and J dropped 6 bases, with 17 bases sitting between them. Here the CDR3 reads CASSSGTLGPGELFF. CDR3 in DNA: TGTGCCAGCAGTTCGGGGACGTTGGGACCCGGGGAGCTGTTTTTT.

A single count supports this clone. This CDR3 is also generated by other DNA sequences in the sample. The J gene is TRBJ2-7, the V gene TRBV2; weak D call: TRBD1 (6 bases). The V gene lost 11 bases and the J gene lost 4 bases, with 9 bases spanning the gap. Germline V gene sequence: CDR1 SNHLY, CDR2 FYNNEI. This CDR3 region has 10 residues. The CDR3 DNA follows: TGTGCCTCAACAGGGTACGAGCAGTACTTC. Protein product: CASTGYEQYF.

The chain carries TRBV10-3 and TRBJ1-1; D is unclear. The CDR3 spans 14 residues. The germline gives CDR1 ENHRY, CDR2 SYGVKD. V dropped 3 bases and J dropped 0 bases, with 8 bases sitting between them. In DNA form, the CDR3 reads TGTGCCATCAGTGATCTGGGATTGAACACTGAAGCTTTCTTT. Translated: CAISDLGLNTEAFF.

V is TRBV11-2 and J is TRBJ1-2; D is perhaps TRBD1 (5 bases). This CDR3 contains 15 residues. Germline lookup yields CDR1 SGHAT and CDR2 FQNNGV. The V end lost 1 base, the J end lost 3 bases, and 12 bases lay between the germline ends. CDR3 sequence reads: CASSLGQGLDYGYTF. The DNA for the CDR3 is TGTGCCAGCAGCTTAGGCCAGGGCCTTGACTATGGCTACACCTTC.

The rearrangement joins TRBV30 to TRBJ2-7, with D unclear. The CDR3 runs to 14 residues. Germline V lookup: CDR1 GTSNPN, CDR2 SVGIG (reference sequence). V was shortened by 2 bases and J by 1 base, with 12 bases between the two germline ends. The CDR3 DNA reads TGTGCCTGGAGTATTGTTTACGGTTCCTACGAGCAGTACTTC. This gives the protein CAWSIVYGSYEQYF. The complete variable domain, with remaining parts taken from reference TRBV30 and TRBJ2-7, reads SQTIHQWPATLVQPVGSPLSLECTVEGTSNPNLYWYRQAAGRGLQLLFYSVGIGQISSEVPQNLSASRPQDRQFILSSKKLLLSDSGFYLCAWSIVYGSYEQYFGPGTRLTVT.

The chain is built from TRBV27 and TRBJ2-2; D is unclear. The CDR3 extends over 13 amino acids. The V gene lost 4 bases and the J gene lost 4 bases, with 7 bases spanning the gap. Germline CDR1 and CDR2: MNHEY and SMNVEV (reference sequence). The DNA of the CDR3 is TGTGCCAGCAGTTCGACAAGCACCGGGGAGCTGTTTTTT. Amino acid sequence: CASSSTSTGELFF.

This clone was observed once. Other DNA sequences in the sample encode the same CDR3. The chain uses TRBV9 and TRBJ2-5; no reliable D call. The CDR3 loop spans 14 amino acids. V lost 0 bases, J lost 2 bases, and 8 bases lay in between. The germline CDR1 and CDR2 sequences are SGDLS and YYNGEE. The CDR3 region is CASSVDTAQETQYF. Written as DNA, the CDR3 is TGTGCCAGCAGCGTAGACACAGCGCAAGAGACCCAGTACTTC.

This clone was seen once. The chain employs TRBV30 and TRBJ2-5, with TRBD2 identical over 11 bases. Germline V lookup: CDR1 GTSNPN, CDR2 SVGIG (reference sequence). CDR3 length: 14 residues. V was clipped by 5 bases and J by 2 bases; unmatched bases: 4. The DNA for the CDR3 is TGTGCCTGGGACCGACTAGCGGGGCAAGAGACCCAGTACTTC. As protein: CAWDRLAGQETQYF.

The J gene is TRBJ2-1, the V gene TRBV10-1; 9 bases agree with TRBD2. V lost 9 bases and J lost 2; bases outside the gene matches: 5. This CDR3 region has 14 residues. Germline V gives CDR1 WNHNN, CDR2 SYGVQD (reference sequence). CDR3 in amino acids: CASPAGGPYNEQFF. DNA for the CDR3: TGCGCCAGTCCTGCGGGGGGGCCCTACAATGAGCAGTTCTTC.

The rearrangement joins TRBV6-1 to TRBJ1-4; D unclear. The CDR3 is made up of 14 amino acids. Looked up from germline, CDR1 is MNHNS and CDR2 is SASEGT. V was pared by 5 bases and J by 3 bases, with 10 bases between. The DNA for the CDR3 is TGTGCCAGCAGTCCGAGGGTGGCTAATGAAAAACTGTTTTTT. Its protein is CASSPRVANEKLFF.

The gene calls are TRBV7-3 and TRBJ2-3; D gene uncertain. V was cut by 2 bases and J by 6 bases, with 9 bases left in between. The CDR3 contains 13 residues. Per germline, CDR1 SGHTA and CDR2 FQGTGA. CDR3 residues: CASSLFSTDTQYF. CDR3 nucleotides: TGTGCCAGCAGCTTATTCTCGACGGATACGCAGTATTTT.

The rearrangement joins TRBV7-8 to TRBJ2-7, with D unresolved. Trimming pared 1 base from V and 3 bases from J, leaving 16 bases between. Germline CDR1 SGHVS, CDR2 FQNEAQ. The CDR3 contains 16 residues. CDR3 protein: CASSLDSFLTLYEQYF. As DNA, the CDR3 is TGTGCCAGCAGCTTAGATAGCTTTCTGACCCTCTACGAGCAGTACTTC.